Below are 29 T cell receptor beta chains sequenced from a single sample in a study of blood T cell repertoires in COVID-19. Sequencing was performed with immunoSEQ multiplex PCR; in TCRdb, only in-frame clones are kept and a portion is missing. The data hold more than 450,000 clones, with 87% observed a single time. The sample was PBMCs or T cells enriched from blood (not recorded which). Receptors were obtained from a young woman who had recovered from COVID-19.

The V and J genes are TRBV28 and TRBJ1-1; D unresolved. The ends were cut back, 6 bases at V and 4 bases at J, with 9 bases in the middle. Per germline, CDR1 MDHEN and CDR2 SYDVKM. The CDR3 has 12 amino acids. Here the CDR3 reads CASSPPGTEAFF. The CDR3 coding sequence is TGTGCCAGCAGCCCCCCCGGCACTGAAGCTTTCTTT. Based on the CDR3 plus reference TRBV28 and TRBJ1-1, the full variable domain is DVKVTQSSRYLVKRTGEKVFLECVQDMDHENMFWYRQDPGLGLRLIYFSYDVKMKEKGDIPEGYSVSREKKERFSLILESASTNQTSMYLCASSPPGTEAFFGQGTRLTVV.

This clone was seen a single time. This chain connects TRBV7-2 to TRBJ2-7; D may be TRBD1 (6 bases). This CDR3 contains 15 residues. The germline V gene encodes CDR1 SGHTA and CDR2 FQGNSA. Trimming took off 1 base at V and 3 bases at J, with 13 bases between the two ends. The CDR3 bases are TGTGCCAGCAGCTTAGTCGGACAGCTTTTCTACGAGCAGTACTTC. It encodes CASSLVGQLFYEQYF.

The CDR3 loop reads CSASSFASGTWEADTQYF. The CDR3 DNA sequence: TGCAGTGCTAGTAGTTTCGCCTCCGGGACATGGGAAGCAGATACGCAGTATTTT. V and J are TRBV20-1 and TRBJ2-3, with D maybe TRBD1 (6 bases). Trimming removed 3 bases from V and 4 bases from J, with 26 bases in between. The CDR3 has 18 residues. Per the germline V gene, CDR1 is DFQATT and CDR2 is SNEGSKA (reference sequence).

The rearrangement joins TRBV9 to TRBJ2-3, with D maybe TRBD1 (5 bases). Trimming removed 3 bases at V and 4 bases at J, with 12 bases between. Germline V gene lookup returns CDR1 SGDLS and CDR2 YYNGEE. CDR3 length equals 14 residues. CDR3 sequence reads: CASSAHQGSDTQYF. CDR3 DNA sequence: TGTGCCAGCAGCGCTCATCAGGGCTCAGATACGCAGTATTTT.

The chain is built from TRBV30 and TRBJ1-3; no clear D. V lost 1 base and J lost 0, with 7 bases in between. The V gene's germline CDR1 is GTSNPN and CDR2 SVGIG (reference sequence). This CDR3 contains 14 residues. CDR3 nucleotide sequence: TGTGCCTGGAGTGACGGGATCTCTGGAAACACCATATATTTT. This sequence encodes CAWSDGISGNTIYF.

Only one count was recorded for this clone. The rearrangement joins TRBV5-4 to TRBJ1-1; TRBD1 aligns across 9 bases. Per the germline V gene, CDR1 is SGHNT and CDR2 is YYREEE (reference sequence). V shed 3 bases, J shed 5 bases, and the junction held 5 bases outside the gene matches. The CDR3 contains 14 residues. CDR3 bases: TGTGCCAGCAGCTCGGGACAGGGAGGAACTGAAGCTTTCTTT. This encodes CASSSGQGGTEAFF.

In its sample, this clone was seen once. This chain uses TRBV7-8 with TRBJ1-1; D remains ambiguous. CDR3 length: 16 residues. CDR1 SGHVS and CDR2 FQNEAQ come from the germline V gene. The germline V and J ends were trimmed by 1 base and 5 bases, with 17 bases remaining between them. The CDR3 region has the DNA TGTGCCAGCAGCTTAGGCCGGACGATTGGAGGGACTGAAGCTTTCTTT. As protein: CASSLGRTIGGTEAFF.

The chain employs TRBV30 and TRBJ1-1, with 11 bases fitting TRBD1. Looked up from germline, CDR1 is GTSNPN and CDR2 is SVGIG (reference sequence). The CDR3 covers 16 residues. V lost 5 bases and J lost 4; bases outside the gene matches: 12. In nucleotides, the CDR3 is TGTGCCTGGGGCCTAAGGACAGGGGGCAGAAGCACTGAAGCTTTCTTT. Protein product: CAWGLRTGGRSTEAFF. Full variable domain (outside the CDR3, taken from reference TRBV30 and TRBJ1-1): SQTIHQWPATLVQPVGSPLSLECTVEGTSNPNLYWYRQAAGRGLQLLFYSVGIGQISSEVPQNLSASRPQDRQFILSSKKLLLSDSGFYLCAWGLRTGGRSTEAFFGQGTRLTVV.

The genes are TRBV3-1 (or the pseudogene TRBV3-2) and TRBJ1-6; D is uncertain. CDR1 and CDR2 from the germline V gene are LGHDT and YNNKEL (reference sequence). The CDR3 has 17 residues. Trimming left V 1 base short and J 3 bases short, with 13 bases between. The CDR3 DNA sequence: TGTGCCAGCAGCCAAGTTCGAAGAGGGTTCTATAATTCACCCCTCCACTTT. It yields the protein CASSQVRRGFYNSPLHF.

The chain employs TRBV19 and TRBJ2-1; 14 nucleotides match TRBD2. The CDR3 runs to 19 residues. Germline trimming cut 5 bases from V and 6 bases from J; bases unmatched to any gene: 15. Germline V gene data show CDR1 as LNHDA and CDR2 as SQIVND (reference sequence). The CDR3 sequence: CASSGRTSGGKAYLNEQFF. The CDR3 DNA is TGTGCCAGTAGTGGCCGGACTAGCGGGGGGAAAGCTTACCTCAATGAGCAGTTCTTC.

The chain recombines TRBV30 with TRBJ2-3, with a possible D match to TRBD1 (6 bases). In germline, CDR1 is GTSNPN, CDR2 SVGIG (reference sequence). CDR3 length: 14 residues. The germline V and J ends were trimmed by 8 bases and 3 bases, with 18 bases remaining between them. CDR3 region: CARARGLSTDTQYF. The CDR3 DNA reads TGTGCCCGGGCTAGGGGGTTGAGTACAGATACGCAGTATTTT.

The chain has TRBV27 and TRBJ2-7; TRBD1 aligns across 8 bases. The germline V gene encodes CDR1 MNHEY and CDR2 SMNVEV (reference sequence). The CDR3 extends over 15 amino acids. Losses at the gene ends were 4 bases for V and 3 bases for J; bases not matched to a gene: 8. CDR3 residues: CASSSPGTGLYEQYF. The DNA of the CDR3 is TGTGCCAGCAGTTCTCCCGGGACAGGTCTCTACGAGCAGTACTTC.

The chain links TRBV30 to TRBJ1-2; D perhaps matches TRBD1 (5 bases). V gave up 0 bases and J gave up 4 bases, with 9 bases separating them. Germline V lookup: CDR1 GTSNPN, CDR2 SVGIG (reference sequence). This CDR3 contains 13 residues. The CDR3: CAWSVQQGYGYTF. CDR3 coding DNA: TGTGCCTGGAGTGTACAGCAGGGCTATGGCTACACCTTC.

The chain carries TRBV29-1 and TRBJ1-1, with TRBD1 as a possible D gene (6 bases). This CDR3 has 13 amino acids. Germline CDR1 reads SQVTM; CDR2 reads ANQGSEA. The V end was cut by 8 bases, the J end by 1 base, with 14 bases between. CDR3 in amino acids: CSLGEGQNTEAFF. The CDR3 coding sequence is TGCAGCCTAGGGGAGGGACAGAACACTGAAGCTTTCTTT.

This clone turned up a few times. The chain carries TRBV7-8 and TRBJ2-3; D gene uncertain. Germline CDR1 reads SGHVS; CDR2 reads FQNEAQ. CDR3 length equals 18 residues. V was trimmed by 0 bases and J by 2 bases, leaving 18 bases between them. The CDR3 nucleotides read TGTGCCAGCAGCTTAGCTCCGCCGAACAACCTCTTCACAGATACGCAGTATTTT. Translated, it gives CASSLAPPNNLFTDTQYF.

This chain connects TRBV10-1 to TRBJ2-3, with 7 bases aligning to TRBD2. The germline V gene has CDR1 WNHNN and CDR2 SYGVQD (reference sequence). This CDR3 region has 14 residues. V lost 3 bases to trimming and J lost 4 bases; unmatched junction nucleotides: 4. The CDR3 sequence is CASSDQSGADTQYF. CDR3 DNA: TGCGCCAGCAGTGACCAGAGCGGGGCAGATACGCAGTATTTT.

This chain links TRBV4-1 with TRBJ1-4; TRBD1 matches at 11 bases. Germline trimming cut 6 bases from V and 4 bases from J; bases unmatched to any gene: 4. Germline lookup yields CDR1 MGHRA and CDR2 YSYEKL. CDR3 length: 15 amino acids. The CDR3 loop is CASSPGTGGNEKLFF. The CDR3 DNA reads as TGCGCCAGCAGTCCCGGGACAGGGGGTAATGAAAAACTGTTTTTT.

This chain connects TRBV9 to TRBJ2-5; D ambiguous. The germline V gene has CDR1 SGDLS and CDR2 YYNGEE. V shed 0 bases and J shed 3 bases, with 9 bases lying between them. The CDR3 consists of 14 residues. This CDR3 reads CASSVGSGEETQYF. CDR3 bases: TGTGCCAGCAGCGTAGGGTCCGGAGAAGAGACCCAGTACTTC.

This clone was found a few times. The chain combines TRBV5-1 with TRBJ2-1; 12 nucleotides line up with TRBD2. The CDR3 covers 16 residues. CDR1 and CDR2 (germline): SGHRS, YFSETQ. With 5 bases clipped from V and 8 bases from J, the junction kept 11 bases outside the gene matches. As DNA, the CDR3 is TGCGCCAGCAGATGGGGGACTAGCGGGTTTCAGGATGAGCAGTTCTTC. Translated, it gives CASRWGTSGFQDEQFF.

CDR3 region: CASSQPGLEGTDTQYF. CDR3 bases: TGTGCCAGCAGCCAACCCGGACTAGAGGGCACAGATACGCAGTATTTT. J is TRBJ2-3 and V is TRBV3-1 (or the pseudogene TRBV3-2); TRBD2 aligns across 7 bases. The CDR3 runs to 16 residues. Germline V gives CDR1 LGHDT, CDR2 YNNKEL (reference sequence). The V segment lost 2 bases and the J segment 1 base; nucleotides outside the gene matches: 6.

V gene TRBV19 combines with J gene TRBJ1-2; possible D gene TRBD1, 5 bases. Per germline, CDR1 LNHDA and CDR2 SQIVND (reference sequence). With 8 bases removed from V and 1 base from J, the gap between germline ends came to 17 bases. This CDR3 is built from 15 residues. Here the CDR3 DNA reads TGTGCCAGTCAAAAGGGGCAGGGCTTTAACTATGGCTACACCTTC. It translates to CASQKGQGFNYGYTF.

A remark on this clone: Additional DNA sequences in this sample encode the identical CDR3. The genes are TRBV7-9 and TRBJ1-5; D not resolved. Per the germline V gene, CDR1 is SEHNR and CDR2 is FQNEAQ (reference sequence). The CDR3 has 12 amino acids. V was cut by 5 bases and J by 4 bases, with 6 bases left in between. This chain's CDR3 is CASSPGNQPQHF. As DNA, the CDR3 is TGTGCCAGCAGCCCGGGAAATCAGCCCCAGCATTTT. The complete variable domain, with remaining parts taken from reference TRBV7-9 and TRBJ1-5, reads DTGVSQNPRHKITKRGQNVTFRCDPISEHNRLYWYRQTLGQGPEFLTYFQNEAQLEKSRLLSDRFSAERPKGSFSTLEIQRTEQGDSAMYLCASSPGNQPQHFGDGTRLSIL.

The chain uses TRBV13 and TRBJ2-3; 7 bases agree with TRBD2. The germline CDR1 and CDR2 sequences are PRHDT and FYEKMQ (reference sequence). With V trimmed by 5 bases and J by 3 bases, 8 bases remained unmatched. This CDR3 is built from 15 residues. CDR3 amino acids: CASSILGGGTDTQYF. CDR3 coding DNA: TGTGCCAGCAGCATTCTTGGGGGGGGGACAGATACGCAGTATTTT.

The chain recombines TRBV19 with TRBJ2-7; D might be TRBD1 (6 bases). The CDR3 has 16 amino acids. Germline V CDR1 and CDR2: LNHDA, SQIVND (reference sequence). Between the trimmed V and J ends, which lost 5 bases and 0 bases, there was a span of 17 bases. The CDR3 sequence is CASSHGGQWTSYEQYF. CDR3 nucleotides: TGTGCCAGTAGTCACGGCGGACAGTGGACCTCCTACGAGCAGTACTTC.

CDR3 region: CASSVRGMGALSGNTIYF. CDR3 in DNA: TGTGCCAGCAGTGTCCGCGGTATGGGGGCTCTCTCTGGAAACACCATATATTTT. The chain is built from TRBV5-6 and TRBJ1-3; tentatively, D is TRBD1 (6 bases). The V end lost 5 bases, the J end lost 0 bases, and 21 bases lay between the germline ends. CDR1 is SGHDT, CDR2 YYEEEE, per germline. The CDR3 has 18 residues.

The rearrangement links TRBV7-9 to TRBJ1-4; D gene uncertain. V was trimmed by 1 base and J by 6 bases, leaving 12 bases between them. The CDR3 consists of 15 residues. Germline V gene lookup returns CDR1 SEHNR and CDR2 FQNEAQ (reference sequence). The DNA for the CDR3 is TGTGCCAGCAGCTTAGATGGCAGGCCCGATGAAAAACTGTTTTTT. Protein product: CASSLDGRPDEKLFF. The variable domain in full, with the rest retrieved from reference TRBV7-9 and TRBJ1-4, is DTGVSQNPRHKITKRGQNVTFRCDPISEHNRLYWYRQTLGQGPEFLTYFQNEAQLEKSRLLSDRFSAERPKGSFSTLEIQRTEQGDSAMYLCASSLDGRPDEKLFFGSGTQLSVL.

The chain links TRBV28 to TRBJ1-5, with TRBD1 matching over 7 bases. V shed 5 bases, J shed 4 bases, and the junction held 14 bases outside the gene matches. There are 17 residues in the CDR3. Germline CDR1 is MDHEN and CDR2 is SYDVKM. DNA of the CDR3: TGTGCCAGCAGTCCGCGACAGGGATCAAATCGGAATCAGCCCCAGCATTTT. It encodes CASSPRQGSNRNQPQHF.

The chain has TRBV10-1 and TRBJ2-3; D is unresolved. This CDR3 is 12 amino acids long. Germline V gene sequence: CDR1 WNHNN, CDR2 SYGVQD (reference sequence). The germline V and J ends were trimmed by 4 bases and 4 bases, with 6 bases remaining between them. The CDR3: CASSAGSDTQYF. The CDR3, as DNA: TGCGCCAGCAGTGCCGGTTCAGATACGCAGTATTTT.

The rearrangement uses TRBV2 and TRBJ2-5; 12 bases agree with TRBD1. The CDR3 has 15 amino acids. The J segment lost 5 bases and the V segment lost 5 bases, leaving 6 bases of the junction unmatched. CDR1 is SNHLY and CDR2 is FYNNEI in the germline V gene. The CDR3 DNA reads TGTGCCAGCAGTCCGGGACAGGGGGCAGGGGAGACCCAGTACTTC. Translation: CASSPGQGAGETQYF. The variable domain in full, with the rest retrieved from reference TRBV2 and TRBJ2-5, is EPEVTQTPSHQVTQMGQEVILRCVPISNHLYFYWYRQILGQKVEFLVSFYNNEISEKSEIFDDQFSVERPDGSNFTLKIRSTKLEDSAMYFCASSPGQGAGETQYFGPGTRLLVL.